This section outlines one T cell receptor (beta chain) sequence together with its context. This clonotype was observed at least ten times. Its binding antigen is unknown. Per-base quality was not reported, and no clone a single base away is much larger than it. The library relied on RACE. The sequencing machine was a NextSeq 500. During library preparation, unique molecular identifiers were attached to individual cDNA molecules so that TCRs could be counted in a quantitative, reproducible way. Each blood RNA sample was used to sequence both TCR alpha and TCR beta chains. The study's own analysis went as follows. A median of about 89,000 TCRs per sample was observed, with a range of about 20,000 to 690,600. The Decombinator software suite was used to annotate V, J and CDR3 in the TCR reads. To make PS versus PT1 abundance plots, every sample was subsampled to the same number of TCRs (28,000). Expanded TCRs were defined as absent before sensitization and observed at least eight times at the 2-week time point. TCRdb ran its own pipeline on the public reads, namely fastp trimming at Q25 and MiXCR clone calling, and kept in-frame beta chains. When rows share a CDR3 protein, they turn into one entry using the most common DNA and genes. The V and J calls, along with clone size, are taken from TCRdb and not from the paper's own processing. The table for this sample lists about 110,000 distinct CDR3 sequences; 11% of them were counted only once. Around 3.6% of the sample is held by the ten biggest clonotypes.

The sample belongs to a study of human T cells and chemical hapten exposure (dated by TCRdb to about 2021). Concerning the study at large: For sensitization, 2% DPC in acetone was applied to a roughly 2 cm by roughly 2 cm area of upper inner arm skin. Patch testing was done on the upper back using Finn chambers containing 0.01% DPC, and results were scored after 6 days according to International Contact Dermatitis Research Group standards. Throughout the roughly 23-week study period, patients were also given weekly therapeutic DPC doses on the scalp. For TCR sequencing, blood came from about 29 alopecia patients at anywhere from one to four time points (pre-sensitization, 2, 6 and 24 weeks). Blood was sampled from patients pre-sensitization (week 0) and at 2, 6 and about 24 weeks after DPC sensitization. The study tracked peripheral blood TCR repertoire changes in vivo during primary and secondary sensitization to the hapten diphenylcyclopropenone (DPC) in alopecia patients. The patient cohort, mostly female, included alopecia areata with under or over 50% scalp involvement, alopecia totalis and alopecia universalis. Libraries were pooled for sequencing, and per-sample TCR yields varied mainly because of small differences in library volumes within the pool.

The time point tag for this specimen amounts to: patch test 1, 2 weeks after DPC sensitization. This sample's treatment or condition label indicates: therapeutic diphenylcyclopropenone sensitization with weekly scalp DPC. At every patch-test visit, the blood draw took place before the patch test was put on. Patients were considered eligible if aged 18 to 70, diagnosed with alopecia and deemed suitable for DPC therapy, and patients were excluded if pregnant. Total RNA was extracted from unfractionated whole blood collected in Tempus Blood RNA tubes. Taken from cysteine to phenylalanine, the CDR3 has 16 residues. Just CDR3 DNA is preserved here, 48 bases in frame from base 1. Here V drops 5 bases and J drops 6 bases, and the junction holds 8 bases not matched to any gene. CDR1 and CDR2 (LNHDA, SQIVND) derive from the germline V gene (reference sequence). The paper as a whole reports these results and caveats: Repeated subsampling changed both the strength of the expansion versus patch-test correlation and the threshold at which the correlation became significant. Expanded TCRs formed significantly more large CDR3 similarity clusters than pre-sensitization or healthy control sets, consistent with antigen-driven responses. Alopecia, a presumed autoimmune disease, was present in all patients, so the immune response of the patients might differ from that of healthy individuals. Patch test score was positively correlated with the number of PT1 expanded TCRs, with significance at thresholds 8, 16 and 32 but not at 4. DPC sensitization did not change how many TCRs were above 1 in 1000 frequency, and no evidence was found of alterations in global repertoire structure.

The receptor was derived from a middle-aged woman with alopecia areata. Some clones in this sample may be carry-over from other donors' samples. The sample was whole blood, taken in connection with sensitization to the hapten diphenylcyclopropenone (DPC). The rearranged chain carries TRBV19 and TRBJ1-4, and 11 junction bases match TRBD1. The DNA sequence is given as TGTGCCAGTAGTCCCCGGACAGGGGGCAGGTATGAAAAACTGTTTTTT. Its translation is CASSPRTGGRYEKLFF.